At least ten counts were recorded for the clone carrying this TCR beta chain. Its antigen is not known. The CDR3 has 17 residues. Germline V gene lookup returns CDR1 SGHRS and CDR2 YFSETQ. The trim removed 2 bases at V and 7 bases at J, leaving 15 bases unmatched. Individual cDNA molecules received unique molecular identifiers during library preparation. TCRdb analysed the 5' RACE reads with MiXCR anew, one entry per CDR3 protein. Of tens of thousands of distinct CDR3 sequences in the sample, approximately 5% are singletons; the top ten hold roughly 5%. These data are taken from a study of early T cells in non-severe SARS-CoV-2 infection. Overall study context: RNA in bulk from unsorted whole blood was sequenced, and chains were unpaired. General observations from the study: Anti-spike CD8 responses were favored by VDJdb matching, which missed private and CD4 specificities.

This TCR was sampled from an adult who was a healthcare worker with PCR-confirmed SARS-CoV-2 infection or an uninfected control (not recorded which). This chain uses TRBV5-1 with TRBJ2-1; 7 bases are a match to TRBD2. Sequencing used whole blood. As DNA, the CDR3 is TGCGCCAGCAGCTTCAGAGCGGGACTCCTACTTTGGAATGAGCAGTTCTTC. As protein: CASSFRAGLLLWNEQFF.